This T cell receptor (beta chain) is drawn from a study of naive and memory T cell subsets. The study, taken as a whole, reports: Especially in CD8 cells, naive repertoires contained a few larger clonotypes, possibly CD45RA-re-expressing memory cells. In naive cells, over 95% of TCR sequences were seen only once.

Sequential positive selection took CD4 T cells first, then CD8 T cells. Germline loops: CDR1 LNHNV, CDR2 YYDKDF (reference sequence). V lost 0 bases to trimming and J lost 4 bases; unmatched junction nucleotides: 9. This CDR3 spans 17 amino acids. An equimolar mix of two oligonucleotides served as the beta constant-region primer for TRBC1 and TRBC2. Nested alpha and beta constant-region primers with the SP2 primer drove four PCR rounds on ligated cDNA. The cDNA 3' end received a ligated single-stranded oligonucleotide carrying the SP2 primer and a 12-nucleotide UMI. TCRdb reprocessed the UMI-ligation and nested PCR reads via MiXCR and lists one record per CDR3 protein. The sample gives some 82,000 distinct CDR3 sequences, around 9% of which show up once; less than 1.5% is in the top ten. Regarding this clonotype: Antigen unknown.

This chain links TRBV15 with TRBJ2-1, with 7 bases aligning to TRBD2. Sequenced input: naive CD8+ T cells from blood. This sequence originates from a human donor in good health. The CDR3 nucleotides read TGTGCCACCAGCAGAGATTTTAGCGGGTCCATATACAATGAGCAGTTCTTC. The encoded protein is CATSRDFSGSIYNEQFF.